This T cell receptor beta chain is drawn from a study of molecular identifiers for immune sequencing clone quantification. CDR1 and CDR2 (germline): MNHEY, SMNVEV (reference sequence). This CDR3 is built from 13 residues. V lost 6 bases and J lost 2, with 10 bases in between. Naive CD8 T cells were FACS-sorted by CD8+CD4-CCR7+CD45RA+ markers. TCRdb analysed the PCR reads with MiXCR anew, one entry per CDR3 protein. This sample has over 550,000 distinct CDR3 sequences, with about 25% found just once. This clonotype was detected a few times. The chain couples TRBV27 to TRBJ1-1; D not resolved. Sequenced input: naive CD8+ T cells from blood, with Jurkat cell RNA spiked in. Noted subset: FACS-sorted CD8+CD4-CCR7+CD45RA+ naive T cells. This sequence originates from a human donor in good health. Some libraries in this study had Jurkat cell RNA spiked in. The CDR3 coding sequence is TGTGCCAGCAGCTCAGGTGATAACACTGAAGCTTTCTTT. Encoded protein: CASSSGDNTEAFF.